Following are 24 T cell receptor beta chains from one sample sequenced in a study of blood T cells in healthy people across ages. PCR was performed a second time for roughly 7 to 11 cycles using a sample-barcoded 5' primer and a J-beta primer mix. One entry per CDR3 protein results from TCRdb running MiXCR on the 5' RACE reads. The sample lists about 1.4 million distinct CDR3 sequences; around 59% were seen once. The specimen sequenced was blood. Receptor source: a man aged 18 to 30 in good health.

This clonotype was counted a few times. The chain carries TRBV4-3 and TRBJ2-7; tentative D call: TRBD2 (5 bases). Germline V lookup: CDR1 LGHNA, CDR2 YSLEER. CDR3 length equals 14 residues. Trimming took 0 bases from V and 3 from J, leaving 9 bases between them. The CDR3 loop reads CASSQDRLSYEQYF. CDR3 sequence (DNA): TGCGCCAGCAGCCAAGATCGACTAAGCTACGAGCAGTACTTC.

The J gene is TRBJ2-5, the V gene TRBV20-1; 7 bases line up with TRBD2. The CDR3 loop spans 12 amino acids. Germline-derived CDR1 and CDR2 are DFQATT and SNEGSKA (reference sequence). The V segment lost 6 bases and the J segment 3 bases; nucleotides outside the gene matches: 4. DNA for the CDR3: TGCAGTGCCTCCGGACTAGAAGAGACCCAGTACTTC. This gives the protein CSASGLEETQYF.

This clonotype appeared a few times. V gene TRBV6-5 combines with J gene TRBJ2-5, with 8 nucleotides matching TRBD1. V shed 0 bases and J 4 bases; nucleotides not matched to a gene: 7. The CDR3 sequence is 16 residues long. CDR1 is MNHEY, CDR2 SVGAGI, per germline. CDR3 coding DNA: TGTGCCAGCAGTTACTCGGCCTCAGGGGGCGGAGAGACCCAGTACTTC. Translation: CASSYSASGGGETQYF.

This clonotype was counted a single time. The rearrangement links TRBV4-3 to TRBJ2-1; D not resolved. This CDR3 is built from 15 residues. The V end lost 0 bases, the J end lost 7 bases, and 13 bases lay between the germline ends. CDR1 and CDR2 from the germline V gene are LGHNA and YSLEER. The CDR3 loop reads CASSQDSFLDNEQFF. For the CDR3, the DNA is TGCGCCAGCAGCCAAGATTCGTTTCTTGATAATGAGCAGTTCTTC.

J is TRBJ1-5 and V is TRBV28, with D unclear. V shed 2 bases and J shed 4 bases, with 12 bases lying between them. Per germline, CDR1 MDHEN and CDR2 SYDVKM. The CDR3 consists of 15 residues. CDR3: CASSLRRGRNQPQHF. As DNA, the CDR3 is TGTGCCAGCAGTTTACGTCGCGGTCGTAATCAGCCCCAGCATTTT.

This CDR3 is CASSGPGLADMSSYEQYF. The CDR3 region has the DNA TGTGCCAGCAGCGGACCGGGACTAGCGGATATGAGCTCCTACGAGCAGTACTTC. The chain recombines TRBV5-6 with TRBJ2-7, with 11 positions matching TRBD2. Trimming removed 4 bases from V and 0 bases from J; junction bases left unmatched: 12. The CDR3 runs to 18 residues. Germline V CDR1 and CDR2: SGHDT, YYEEEE.

J is TRBJ2-7 and V is TRBV20-1, with a possible D match to TRBD2 (6 bases). The CDR3 contains 14 residues. Germline V gene sequence: CDR1 DFQATT, CDR2 SNEGSKA (reference sequence). Trimming stripped 1 base from V and 3 bases from J, with 13 bases between. The CDR3 DNA follows: TGCAGTGCTAGAGCGGGACTCCAGGGCTACGAGCAGTACTTC. It specifies CSARAGLQGYEQYF.

This clonotype is a singleton in its sample. The V and J genes are TRBV30 and TRBJ2-5, with D uncertain. V was shortened by 3 bases and J by 2 bases, with 16 bases between the two germline ends. Germline V lookup: CDR1 GTSNPN, CDR2 SVGIG (reference sequence). The CDR3 length is 15 residues. The CDR3 bases are TGTGCCTGGAGAGGTGTCGCGTCTAATCAAGAGACCCAGTACTTC. Residues: CAWRGVASNQETQYF. Drawing the rest from reference TRBV30 and TRBJ2-5, the complete variable domain is SQTIHQWPATLVQPVGSPLSLECTVEGTSNPNLYWYRQAAGRGLQLLFYSVGIGQISSEVPQNLSASRPQDRQFILSSKKLLLSDSGFYLCAWRGVASNQETQYFGPGTRLLVL.

The chain couples TRBV7-6 to TRBJ2-3, with TRBD2 matching 7 bases. The CDR3 is 17 residues long. V lost 5 bases, J lost 5 bases, and 16 bases stayed unmatched. Germline-derived CDR1 and CDR2 are SGHVS and FNYEAQ. CDR3 coding DNA: TGTGCCAGCAGCCAAACCGCCCGGGGGGACCTACAAGATACGCAGTATTTT. Its protein product is CASSQTARGDLQDTQYF.

This clonotype occurred a few times. The chain uses TRBV4-1 and TRBJ2-5; D may be TRBD1 (6 bases). The CDR3 has 12 amino acids. Germline assignment: CDR1 MGHRA and CDR2 YSYEKL. V dropped 7 bases and J dropped 2 bases, with 8 bases sitting between them. CDR3 in amino acids: CASMDRQETQYF. The DNA for the CDR3 is TGCGCCAGCATGGACAGACAAGAGACCCAGTACTTC.

The table lists this clonotype with a few counts. The V call is TRBV7-2, the J call TRBJ2-1, with D unresolved. The germline V gene has CDR1 SGHTA and CDR2 FQGNSA. V lost 2 bases and J 1 base, leaving 9 bases between the germline ends. The CDR3 has 15 amino acids. CDR3 sequence (DNA): TGTGCCAGCAGCTTACGTCCGGCTTCCTACAATGAGCAGTTCTTC. Protein sequence: CASSLRPASYNEQFF.

The rearrangement uses TRBV10-3 and TRBJ2-2, with 7 bases identical to TRBD2. Trimming at V came to 5 bases and at J to 0 bases, leaving 6 bases not matched to a gene. The CDR3 is made up of 16 amino acids. The V gene's germline CDR1 is ENHRY and CDR2 SYGVKD. CDR3 sequence reads: CAISPRGVTNTGELFF. CDR3 DNA: TGTGCCATCAGTCCTCGGGGGGTCACGAACACCGGGGAGCTGTTTTTT.

V is TRBV20-1 and J is TRBJ2-2; maybe TRBD1 (6 bases). Germline CDR1 is DFQATT and CDR2 is SNEGSKA (reference sequence). V was shortened by 4 bases and J by 6 bases, with 15 bases between the two germline ends. This CDR3 has 14 amino acids. CDR3 in DNA: TGCAGTGCTACGTACAGGGTCTCTCCCGGGGAGCTGTTTTTT. It yields the protein CSATYRVSPGELFF.

For the CDR3, the DNA is TGCAGTGCTAGCTCTAGTTCCTCCTACAATGAGCAGTACTTC. It translates to CSASSSSSYNEQYF. This chain links TRBV20-1 with TRBJ2-1; D not resolved. The J call may be mistaken, given a closer DNA end match to TRBJ2-7. The V gene's germline CDR1 is DFQATT and CDR2 SNEGSKA (reference sequence). CDR3 size: 14 residues.

J is TRBJ1-2 and V is TRBV5-1; D is uncertain. This CDR3 is 14 amino acids long. Trimming took 6 bases from V and 2 from J, leaving 14 bases between them. The V gene's germline CDR1 is SGHRS and CDR2 YFSETQ. The CDR3 region has the DNA TGCGCCAGCAAGTGGAGGCCCAACAACTATGGCTACACCTTC. Translation gives CASKWRPNNYGYTF.

This clonotype has just a few counts. Possible read error: a much larger clone is one base away. The rearrangement links TRBV6-2 or TRBV6-3 to TRBJ2-7; a weak D match, TRBD1 (6 bases). The V end was cut by 5 bases, the J end by 7 bases, with 27 bases between. Germline lookup yields CDR1 MNHEY and CDR2 SVGEGT. The CDR3 totals 17 residues. The CDR3 DNA reads as TGTGCCAGCAGTCCATTCGTAGGGGGAGTGGGCCACAATGAGCAGTACTTC. Protein sequence: CASSPFVGGVGHNEQYF.

The chain carries TRBV21-1 and TRBJ1-2. TRBV21-1 is a pseudogene. The CDR3 spans 15 residues. The CDR3 is CASSKIEVQEYGYTF. CDR3 DNA sequence: TGTGCCAGCAGCAAAATCGAGGTCCAGGAATATGGCTACACCTTC.

This chain connects TRBV6-2 or TRBV6-3 to TRBJ2-1; D may be TRBD2 (7 bases). The CDR3 is 16 amino acids. The V gene lost 0 bases and the J gene lost 12 bases, with 21 bases spanning the gap. Germline V gene data show CDR1 as MNHEY and CDR2 as SVGEGT. The CDR3 bases are TGTGCCAGCAGTTACTCGGGGGCGGGACTAAAGATTGCGCAGTTCTTC. Amino acid sequence: CASSYSGAGLKIAQFF.

This chain joins TRBV12-3 or TRBV12-4 and TRBJ2-1; D not certain. This CDR3 has 12 amino acids. The V and J ends lost 6 bases and 6 bases respectively, with 9 bases between them. The CDR3 protein is CASRGRGNEQFF. For the CDR3, the DNA is TGTGCCAGCAGGGGTAGAGGCAATGAGCAGTTCTTC.

The J gene is TRBJ2-5, the V gene TRBV12-3 or TRBV12-4; D not certain. CDR3 length equals 12 residues. V lost 2 bases, J lost 6 bases, and 7 bases lay in between. CDR3 DNA: TGTGCCAGCAGTTTACTCGCACAGACCCAGTACTTC. This sequence encodes CASSLLAQTQYF.

This rearrangement joins TRBV4-1 to TRBJ2-7; 11 nucleotides match TRBD2. J was trimmed by 0 bases and V by 1 base; bases with no gene match: 5. The CDR3 sequence is 17 residues long. The germline CDR1 and CDR2 sequences are MGHRA and YSYEKL. CDR3 loop: CASSQVSSGGPSYEQYF. In DNA, the CDR3 is TGCGCCAGCAGCCAAGTGTCTAGCGGGGGGCCCTCCTACGAGCAGTACTTC.

In its sample, this clonotype was seen a few times. The chain carries TRBV12-3 or TRBV12-4 and TRBJ2-6, with D unclear. V was pared by 5 bases and J by 0 bases, with 8 bases between. The CDR3 is 15 residues long. CDR3 amino acids: CASSKGLSGANVLTF. The CDR3 coding sequence is TGTGCCAGCAGTAAAGGCCTCTCTGGGGCCAACGTCCTGACTTTC.

The chain employs TRBV6-2 or TRBV6-3 and TRBJ1-5; possibly TRBD1 for D (5 bases). Germline V gene data show CDR1 as MNHEY and CDR2 as SVGEGT. CDR3 length: 17 amino acids. Trimming stripped 4 bases from V and 5 bases from J, with 21 bases between. The chain's CDR3 is CASSLPARGFFDQPQHF. DNA of the CDR3: TGTGCCAGCAGTTTACCAGCAAGGGGATTTTTTGATCAGCCCCAGCATTTT.

The DNA of the CDR3 is TGTGCCAGCAGCCAAATGAACCGTGGGGATTCACCCCTCCACTTT. Its protein product is CASSQMNRGDSPLHF. The chain joins TRBV16 to TRBJ1-6; D call uncertain. The germline gives CDR1 KGHSY, CDR2 FQNENV. The CDR3 has 15 amino acids. The ends were cut back, 2 bases at V and 8 bases at J, with 13 bases in the middle.